This T cell receptor (beta chain) was recovered during a study of tumor-infiltrating lymphocytes in primary liver carcinoma. Notes on this clonotype: This may be a read error: a much more frequent sequence differs by one nucleotide.

The CDR3 runs to 17 residues. Germline assignment: CDR1 LGHNA and CDR2 YSLEER. Deletions cut 0 bases from V and 5 bases from J, with 18 bases between. Unsorted whole blood supplied the RNA, and germline DNA was extracted too. TCR beta cDNA was made from 400 to 500 ng total RNA with a constant-region primer. Investigators got TCR beta libraries out of three nested multiplex PCR rounds, done with slightly modified ARM-PCR. The first two PCR rounds used TRBV1-TRBV30 primers with a Cbeta primer, approximately 10 cycles each. One entry per CDR3 protein results from TCRdb running MiXCR on the multiplex PCR reads. There are a few hundred thousand distinct CDR3 sequences in the sample; around three fifths occur only once, and about a sixth lies in the top ten.

This chain links TRBV4-3 with TRBJ2-3; D perhaps matches TRBD1 (5 bases). The source of this sequence is a woman aged 25-40 years with primary liver carcinoma and hepatitis B virus infection. The sample consisted of peripheral blood. The CDR3 bases are TGCGCCAGCAGCCAAGATTATTCCTGGGGCCGGGTAGATACGCAGTATTTT. Its translation: CASSQDYSWGRVDTQYF.